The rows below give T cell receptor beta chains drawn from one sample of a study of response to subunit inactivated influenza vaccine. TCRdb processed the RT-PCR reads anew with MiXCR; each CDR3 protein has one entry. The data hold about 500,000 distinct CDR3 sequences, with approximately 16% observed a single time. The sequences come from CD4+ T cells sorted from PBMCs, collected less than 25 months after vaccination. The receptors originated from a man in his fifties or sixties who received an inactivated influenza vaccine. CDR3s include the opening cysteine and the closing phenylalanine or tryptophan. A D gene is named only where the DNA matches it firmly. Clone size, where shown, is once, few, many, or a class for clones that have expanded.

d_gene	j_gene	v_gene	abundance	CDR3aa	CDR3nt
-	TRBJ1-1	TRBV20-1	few	CSASVRSNTEAFF	TGCAGTGCTAGTGTACGGTCGAACACTGAAGCTTTCTTT
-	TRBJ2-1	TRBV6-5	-	CASSYASSSYNEQFF	TGTGCCAGCAGTTACGCAAGTAGCTCCTACAATGAGCAGTTCTTC
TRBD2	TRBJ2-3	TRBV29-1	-	CSVAASGNTDTQYF	TGCAGCGTTGCCGCTAGCGGAAATACAGATACGCAGTATTTT
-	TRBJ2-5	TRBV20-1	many	CSARKETQYF	TGCAGTGCTAGGAAAGAGACCCAGTACTTC
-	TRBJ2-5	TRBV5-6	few	CASSFKTAQETQYF	TGTGCCAGCAGCTTTAAGACAGCTCAAGAGACCCAGTACTTC
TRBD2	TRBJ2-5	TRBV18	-	CASSPPGRVETQYF	TGTGCCAGCTCACCACCAGGGAGGGTAGAGACCCAGTACTTC
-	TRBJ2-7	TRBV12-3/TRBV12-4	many	CASSSRNYEQYF	TGTGCCAGCAGTTCCAGAAACTACGAGCAGTACTTC
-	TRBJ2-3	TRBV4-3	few	CASSLELRPSTDTQYF	TGCGCCAGCAGCCTAGAGCTGCGGCCTAGCACAGATACGCAGTATTTT
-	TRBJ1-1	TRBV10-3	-	CATLGRGESLNTEAFF	TGTGCCACACTCGGCAGGGGCGAAAGCCTGAACACTGAAGCTTTCTTT
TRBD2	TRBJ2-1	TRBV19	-	CATNILGAGGPHNEQFF	TGTGCCACCAACATTTTAGGGGCGGGAGGGCCACACAATGAGCAGTTCTTC
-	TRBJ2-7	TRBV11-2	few	CASTTIKGHRHEQYF	TGTGCCAGCACCACAATCAAAGGACACCGTCACGAGCAGTACTTC
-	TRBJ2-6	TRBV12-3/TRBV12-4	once	CASSFWDRASGANVLTF	TGTGCCAGCAGTTTTTGGGACCGAGCCTCTGGGGCCAACGTCCTGACTTTC
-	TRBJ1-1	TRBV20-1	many	CSARPKGVDTEAFF	TGCAGTGCTAGGCCCAAGGGGGTAGACACTGAAGCTTTCTTT
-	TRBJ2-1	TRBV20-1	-	CSARRRGNEQFF	TGCAGTGCTAGAAGGAGGGGGAATGAGCAGTTCTTC
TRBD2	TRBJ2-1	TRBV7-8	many	CASSLVLTSGRGNSYNEQFF	TGTGCCAGCAGCTTAGTTTTAACTAGCGGGAGGGGGAACTCCTACAATGAGCAGTTCTTC
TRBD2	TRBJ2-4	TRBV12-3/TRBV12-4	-	CASSPRGGEAQSIQYF	TGTGCCAGCAGCCCGAGGGGAGGGGAGGCCCAAAGTATTCAGTACTTC
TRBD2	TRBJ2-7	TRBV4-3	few	CASSPHPGLAAYEQYF	TGCGCCAGCAGCCCCCATCCGGGACTAGCGGCCTACGAGCAGTACTTC
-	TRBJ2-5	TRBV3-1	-	CASSQGQTPETQYF	TGTGCCAGCAGCCAAGGACAGACTCCGGAGACCCAGTACTTC
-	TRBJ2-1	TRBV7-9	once	CASSLGRQLSYNEQFF	TGTGCCAGCAGCTTAGGTAGACAGCTCTCCTACAATGAGCAGTTCTTC
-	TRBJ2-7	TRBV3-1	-	CASSQGPRAQEQYF	TGTGCCAGCAGCCAAGGTCCCAGGGCGCAGGAGCAGTACTTC
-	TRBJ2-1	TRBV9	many	CASSVGGTYNEQFF	TGTGCCAGCAGCGTAGGGGGGACGTACAATGAGCAGTTCTTC
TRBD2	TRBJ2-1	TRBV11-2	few	CASSLSSAGAYNEQFF	TGTGCCAGCAGCTTGAGTTCAGCGGGAGCCTACAATGAGCAGTTCTTC
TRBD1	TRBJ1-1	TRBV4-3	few	CASSQERQGGFYTEAFF	TGCGCCAGCAGCCAAGAACGGCAGGGGGGATTTTACACTGAAGCTTTCTTT
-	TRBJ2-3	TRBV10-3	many	CATLGDSDTQYF	TGTGCCACCTTGGGCGATTCAGATACGCAGTATTTT
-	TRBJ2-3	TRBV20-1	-	CSARVRGGIDYTQYF	TGCAGTGCTAGAGTCCGTGGCGGGATCGATTATACGCAGTATTTT
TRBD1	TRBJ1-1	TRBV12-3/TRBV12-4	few	CASSFRTGDTEAFF	TGTGCCAGCAGTTTCAGGACAGGGGACACTGAAGCTTTCTTT
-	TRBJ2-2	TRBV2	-	CASRSGGSTGELFF	TGTGCCAGCAGGAGTGGGGGGAGTACCGGGGAGCTGTTTTTT
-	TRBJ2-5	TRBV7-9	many	CASSFQASGQETQYF	TGTGCCAGCAGCTTCCAGGCCTCAGGCCAAGAGACCCAGTACTTC
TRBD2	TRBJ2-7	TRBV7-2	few	CASSLGGLAGTYEQYF	TGTGCCAGCAGCTTAGGGGGCTTAGCGGGGACTTACGAGCAGTACTTC
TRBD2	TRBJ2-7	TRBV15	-	CATSHEMGLGGSTSYEQYF	TGTGCCACCAGCCACGAAATGGGGCTTGGCGGGAGTACGTCCTACGAGCAGTACTTC
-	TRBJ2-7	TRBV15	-	CATSNGVLPYEQYF	TGTGCCACCAGCAATGGGGTCCTTCCCTACGAGCAGTACTTC
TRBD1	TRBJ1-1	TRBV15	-	CATSIQTGFEAFF	TGTGCCACCAGCATCCAGACAGGGTTTGAAGCTTTCTTT
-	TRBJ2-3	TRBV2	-	CASSEARVSDTQYF	TGTGCCAGCAGTGAAGCCCGGGTATCAGATACGCAGTATTTT
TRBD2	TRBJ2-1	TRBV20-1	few	CSARELAFPGGNEQFF	TGCAGTGCTAGGGAACTAGCGTTCCCCGGGGGCAATGAGCAGTTCTTC
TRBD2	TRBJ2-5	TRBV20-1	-	CSASLLAGNQETQYF	TGCAGTGCTAGTTTGCTAGCGGGGAACCAAGAGACCCAGTACTTC
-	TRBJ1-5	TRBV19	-	CASLPRGGAGIQPQHF	TGTGCCAGCCTTCCCCGGGGGGGCGCAGGAATTCAGCCCCAGCATTTT
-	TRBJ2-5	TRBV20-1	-	CSARGVAEETQYF	TGCAGTGCTAGAGGAGTAGCGGAAGAGACCCAGTACTTC
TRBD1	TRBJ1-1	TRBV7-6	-	CASSSISGQGLNTEAFF	TGTGCCAGCAGCTCTATATCGGGACAGGGGTTGAACACTGAAGCTTTCTTT
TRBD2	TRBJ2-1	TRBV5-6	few	CASSSLGRDEQFF	TGTGCCAGCAGCTCCTTGGGGAGGGATGAGCAGTTCTTC
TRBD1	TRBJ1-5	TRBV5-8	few	CASSLTGTGDQPQHF	TGTGCCAGCAGCTTAACCGGGACAGGGGATCAGCCCCAGCATTTT
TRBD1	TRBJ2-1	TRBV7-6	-	CASSKRQGINEQFF	TGTGCCAGCAGCAAAAGACAGGGGATCAATGAGCAGTTCTTC
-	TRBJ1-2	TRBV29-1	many	CSVPWTADYGYTF	TGCAGCGTTCCCTGGACAGCGGACTATGGCTACACCTTC
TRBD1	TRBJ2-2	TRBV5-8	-	CASSGDRGWTGELFF	TGTGCCAGCAGCGGTGACAGGGGCTGGACCGGGGAGCTGTTTTTT
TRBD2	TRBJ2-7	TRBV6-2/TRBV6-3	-	CASSYRGVNYEQYF	TGTGCCAGCAGTTATCGGGGGGTCAACTACGAGCAGTACTTC
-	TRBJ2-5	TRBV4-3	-	CASSQAPAGPGYQETQYF	TGCGCCAGCAGCCAAGCACCCGCGGGCCCGGGATACCAAGAGACCCAGTACTTC
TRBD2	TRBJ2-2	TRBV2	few	CASSGPAGATGELFF	TGTGCCAGCAGTGGTCCAGCGGGAGCAACCGGGGAGCTGTTTTTT
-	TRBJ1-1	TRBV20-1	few	CSARGPGSTEAFF	TGCAGTGCTAGGGGGCCAGGCTCCACTGAAGCTTTCTTT
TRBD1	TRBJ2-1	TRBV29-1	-	CSTRGTGTYNEQFF	TGCAGCACCAGGGGGACGGGGACCTACAATGAGCAGTTCTTC
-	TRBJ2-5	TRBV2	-	CASSVEASRETQYF	TGTGCCAGCAGTGTGGAAGCTAGCAGGGAGACCCAGTACTTC
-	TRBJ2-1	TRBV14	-	CASSQVAPGVRNEQFF	TGTGCCAGCAGCCAAGTGGCCCCGGGGGTGAGGAATGAGCAGTTCTTC
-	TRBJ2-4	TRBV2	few	CASETRQAAVQYF	TGTGCCAGCGAGACACGACAGGCCGCCGTTCAGTACTTC
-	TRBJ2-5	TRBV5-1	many	CASSSQGRETQYF	TGCGCCAGCAGCTCGCAGGGTCGGGAGACCCAGTACTTC
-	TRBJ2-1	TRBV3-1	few	CASSQVRGHNEQFF	TGTGCCAGCAGCCAAGTTCGAGGCCACAATGAGCAGTTCTTC
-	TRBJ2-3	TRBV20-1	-	CSDDQVDTQYF	TGCAGTGACGACCAGGTGGATACGCAGTATTTT
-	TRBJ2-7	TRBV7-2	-	CASSMAGVGQYF	TGTGCCAGCAGCATGGCTGGGGTCGGGCAGTACTTC
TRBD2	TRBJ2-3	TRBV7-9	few	CASSGGLAGLADTQYF	TGTGCCAGCAGCGGGGGACTAGCGGGACTTGCAGATACGCAGTATTTT
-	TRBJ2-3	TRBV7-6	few	CASSDQRGLLDTQYF	TGTGCCAGCAGCGACCAACGGGGGCTCTTAGATACGCAGTATTTT
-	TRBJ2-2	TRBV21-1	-	CASSKTSGQGAGELFF	TGTGCCAGCAGCAAAACATCGGGACAGGGGGCCGGGGAGCTGTTTTTT
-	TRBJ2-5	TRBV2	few	CASSLGPAWETQYF	TGTGCCAGCAGCCTCGGACCGGCGTGGGAGACCCAGTACTTC
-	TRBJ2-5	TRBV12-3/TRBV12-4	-	CASSRLGGVQSETQYF	TGTGCCAGCAGTCGCCTCGGCGGGGTTCAGTCAGAGACCCAGTACTTC